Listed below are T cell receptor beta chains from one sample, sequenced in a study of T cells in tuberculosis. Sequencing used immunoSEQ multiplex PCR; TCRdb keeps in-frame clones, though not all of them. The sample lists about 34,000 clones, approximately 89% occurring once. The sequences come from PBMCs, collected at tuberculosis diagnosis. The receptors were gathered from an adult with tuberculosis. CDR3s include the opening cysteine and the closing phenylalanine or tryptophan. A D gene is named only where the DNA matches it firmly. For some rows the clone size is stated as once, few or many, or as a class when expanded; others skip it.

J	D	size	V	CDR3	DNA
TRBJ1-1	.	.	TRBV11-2	CASSSYGDTEAFF	TGTGCCAGCAGCTCCTACGGGGACACTGAAGCTTTCTTT
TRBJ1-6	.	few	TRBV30	CAWSVQKGIFNSPLHF	TGTGCCTGGAGTGTACAGAAGGGGATTTTTAATTCACCCCTCCACTTT
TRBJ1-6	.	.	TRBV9	CASSASREGTSSYNSPLHF	TGTGCCAGCAGCGCCAGCAGGGAGGGGACGAGCTCCTATAATTCACCCCTCCACTTT
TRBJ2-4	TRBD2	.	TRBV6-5	CASSYAGGPNIQYF	TGTGCCAGCAGTTACGCGGGGGGTCCCAACATTCAGTACTTC
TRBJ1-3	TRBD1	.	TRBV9	CASSVLGTGGGNTIYF	TGTGCCAGCAGCGTATTAGGGACAGGGGGTGGAAACACCATATATTTT
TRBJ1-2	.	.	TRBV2	CASSPGYPLYGYTF	TGTGCCAGCTCCCCGGGGTACCCACTCTATGGCTACACCTTC
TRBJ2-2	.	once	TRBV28	CASRGSRGTANTGELFF	TGTGCCAGCAGGGGTAGTAGGGGTACAGCGAACACCGGGGAGCTGTTTTTT
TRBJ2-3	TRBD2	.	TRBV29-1	CSVGTSGGAGDTQYF	TGCAGCGTGGGGACTAGCGGGGGGGCTGGAGATACGCAGTATTTT
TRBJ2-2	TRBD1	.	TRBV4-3	CASSQDPGQGNTGELFF	TGCGCCAGCAGCCAAGATCCGGGACAGGGAAACACCGGGGAGCTGTTTTTT
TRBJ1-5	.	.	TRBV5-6	CASSFLNRNSNQPQHF	TGTGCCAGCAGCTTTTTAAACAGAAATAGCAATCAGCCCCAGCATTTT
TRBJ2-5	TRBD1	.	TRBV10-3	CAIRPGQGETQYF	TGTGCCATCAGGCCGGGACAGGGAGAGACCCAGTACTTC
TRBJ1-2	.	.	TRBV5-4	CASSLDRTNYGYTF	TGTGCCAGCAGCTTGGACAGAACTAACTATGGCTACACCTTC
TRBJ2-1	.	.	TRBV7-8	CASSLESGTLNEQFF	TGTGCCAGCAGCTTAGAATCGGGAACTCTCAATGAGCAGTTCTTC
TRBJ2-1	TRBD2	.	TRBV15	CATSISRLAGNEQFF	TGTGCCACCAGCATCTCCAGACTAGCGGGTAATGAGCAGTTCTTC
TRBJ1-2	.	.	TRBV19	CASSGDWTGYGYTF	TGTGCCAGTAGTGGGGATTGGACTGGCTATGGCTACACCTTC
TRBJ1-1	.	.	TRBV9	CASSAPGHLNTEAFF	TGTGCCAGCAGCGCACCGGGACACCTGAACACTGAAGCTTTCTTT
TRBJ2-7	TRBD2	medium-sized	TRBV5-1	CASSLVPGGPYEQYF	TGCGCCAGCAGCTTGGTACCGGGGGGGCCCTACGAGCAGTACTTC
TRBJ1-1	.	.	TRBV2	CASSYRGENTEAFF	TGTGCCAGCAGCTACCGGGGGGAGAACACTGAAGCTTTCTTT
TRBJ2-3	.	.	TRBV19	CASSIASWPDTQYF	TGTGCCAGTAGTATCGCTAGCTGGCCAGATACGCAGTATTTT
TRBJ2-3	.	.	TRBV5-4	CASSLGGDADTQYF	TGTGCCAGCAGCTTGGGCGGGGACGCAGATACGCAGTATTTT
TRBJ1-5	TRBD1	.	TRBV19	CASSVDRGNQPQHF	TGTGCCAGTAGTGTAGACAGGGGCAATCAGCCCCAGCATTTT
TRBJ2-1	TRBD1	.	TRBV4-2	CASSQQSGTGPNEQFF	TGTGCCAGCAGCCAGCAATCCGGGACAGGGCCCAATGAGCAGTTCTTC
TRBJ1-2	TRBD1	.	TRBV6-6	CASSYFRDRGDGYTF	TGTGCCAGCAGTTACTTCCGGGACAGGGGTGATGGCTACACCTTC
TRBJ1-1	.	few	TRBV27	CASRRSREVPEAFF	TGTGCCAGCAGACGAAGCAGGGAGGTCCCTGAAGCTTTCTTT
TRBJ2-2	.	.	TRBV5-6	CASSLGGPGELFF	TGTGCCAGCAGCTTGGGAGGGCCCGGGGAGCTGTTTTTT
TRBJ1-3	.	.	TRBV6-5	CASSYALSGGNTIYF	TGTGCCAGCAGTTACGCTTTATCCGGGGGAAACACCATATATTTT
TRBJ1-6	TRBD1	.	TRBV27	CASRDRGGRSYNSPLHF	TGTGCCAGCAGGGACAGGGGAGGGCGGTCCTATAATTCACCCCTCCACTTT